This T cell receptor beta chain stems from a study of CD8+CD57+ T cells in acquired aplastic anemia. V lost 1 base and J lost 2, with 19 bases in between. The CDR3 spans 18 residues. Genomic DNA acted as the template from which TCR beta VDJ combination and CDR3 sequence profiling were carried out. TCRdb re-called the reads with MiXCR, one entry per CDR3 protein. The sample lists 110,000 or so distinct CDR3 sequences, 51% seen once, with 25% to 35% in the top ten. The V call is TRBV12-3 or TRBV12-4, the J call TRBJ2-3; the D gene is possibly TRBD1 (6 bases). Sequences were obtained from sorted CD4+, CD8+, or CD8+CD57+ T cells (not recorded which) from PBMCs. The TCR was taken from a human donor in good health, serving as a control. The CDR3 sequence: CASSLELRAGVVTDTQYF. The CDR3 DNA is TGTGCCAGCAGTTTAGAGTTGAGGGCAGGGGTCGTCACAGATACGCAGTATTTT.